A selection of T cell receptor beta chains follows, all from one sample in a study of blood T cell repertoires in COVID-19. The method was immunoSEQ multiplex PCR; TCRdb's version includes in-frame clones alone and lacks a portion of them. The sample includes 150,000 or so clones, 86% seen only once; the top ten take roughly 4.3%. Source material: PBMCs or T cells enriched from blood (not recorded which). The source of these receptors is a man over 45 who had recovered from COVID-19. Each CDR3 is given with its conserved first and last residue. Fields, in order: D gene, V gene, clone size, J gene, CDR3 protein, CDR3 DNA. D genes are given only for firm matches. For some rows the clone size is stated as once, few or many, or as a class when expanded; others skip it.

>TRBD1|TRBV7-3|few|TRBJ1-1
CASSPGQGSTEAFF
TGTGCCAGCAGCCCCGGACAGGGGAGCACTGAAGCTTTCTTT
>TRBD1|TRBV3-1/TRBV3-2|-|TRBJ2-2
CASTNHGNRGRGPGELFF
TGTGCCAGCACCAACCACGGAAACAGGGGGCGCGGACCCGGGGAGCTGTTTTTT
>-|TRBV5-1|-|TRBJ1-1
CASSLAGPNTEAFF
TGCGCCAGCAGCTTGGCAGGGCCGAACACTGAAGCTTTCTTT
>-|TRBV4-1|-|TRBJ1-3
CASSQDGGPSGNTIYF
TGCGCCAGCAGCCAAGATGGGGGCCCCTCTGGAAACACCATATATTTT
>TRBD1|TRBV6-2/TRBV6-3|-|TRBJ2-7
CASSTGTGGAIDSGEAYEQYF
TGTGCCAGCAGTACCGGGACAGGGGGAGCCATCGACTCAGGAGAAGCCTACGAGCAGTACTTC
>TRBD1|TRBV3-1/TRBV3-2|-|TRBJ1-2
CASSPTGRGVYGYTF
TGTGCCAGCAGCCCGACAGGGAGAGGAGTGTATGGCTACACCTTC
>-|TRBV14|few|TRBJ1-4
CASSQELVSLLLEELFF
TGTGCCAGCAGCCAAGAATTAGTAAGCCTTCTCCTCGAAGAACTGTTTTTT
>TRBD1|TRBV4-2|few|TRBJ2-1
CASRDRGTYNEQFF
TGTGCCAGCAGGGACAGGGGGACCTACAATGAGCAGTTCTTC
>-|TRBV7-3|-|TRBJ1-1
CASSLGAVENTEAFF
TGTGCCAGCAGCTTGGGAGCGGTAGAGAACACTGAAGCTTTCTTT
>TRBD1|TRBV3-1/TRBV3-2|-|TRBJ1-4
CASSLRLPGQGANEKLFF
TGTGCCAGCAGCCTCCGTCTCCCGGGACAGGGAGCTAATGAAAAACTGTTTTTT
>TRBD1|TRBV30|-|TRBJ1-1
CAWTSGQGYRAEAFF
TGTGCCTGGACCTCGGGACAGGGGTATAGGGCTGAAGCTTTCTTT
>TRBD1|TRBV7-9|-|TRBJ2-7
CASSDPDRGPKQYF
TGTGCCAGCAGTGATCCGGACAGGGGGCCGAAGCAGTACTTC
>TRBD2|TRBV29-1|-|TRBJ2-4
CSVEESGSPRNIQYF
TGCAGCGTTGAAGAGAGCGGGAGTCCCAGAAACATTCAGTACTTC
>-|TRBV30|-|TRBJ1-3
CAWSGLLIGNTIYF
TGTGCCTGGAGTGGACTGCTGATTGGAAACACCATATATTTT
>-|TRBV5-1|-|TRBJ2-6
CASSLGGPGANVLTF
TGCGCCAGCAGCTTAGGGGGACCTGGGGCCAACGTCCTGACTTTC
>-|TRBV18|-|TRBJ1-5
CASSPDFNQPQHF
TGTGCCAGCTCACCGGACTTCAATCAGCCCCAGCATTTT
>-|TRBV7-6|-|TRBJ2-1
CASSAPGLSYNEQFF
TGTGCCAGCAGCGCTCCGGGACTCTCCTACAATGAGCAGTTCTTC
>-|TRBV18|-|TRBJ1-1
CASSPELLGLGASTEAFF
TGTGCCAGCTCACCCGAACTTTTGGGCCTGGGGGCGAGCACTGAAGCTTTCTTT
>-|TRBV3-1/TRBV3-2|-|TRBJ1-1
CASSLRAGKNTEAFF
TGTGCCAGCAGCCTCCGGGCAGGGAAGAACACTGAAGCTTTCTTT
>-|TRBV7-2|-|TRBJ2-4
CASSSIGESVAKNIQYF
TGTGCCAGCAGCTCCATCGGGGAGTCCGTAGCCAAAAACATTCAGTACTTC
>TRBD1|TRBV6-5|-|TRBJ1-5
CASRPDRGFNQPQHF
TGTGCCAGCAGACCGGACAGGGGATTCAATCAGCCCCAGCATTTT
>-|TRBV7-2|-|TRBJ1-5
CASSSAGPQPQHF
TGTGCCAGCAGCTCTGCAGGGCCCCAGCCCCAGCATTTT
>TRBD1|TRBV11-2|-|TRBJ1-1
CASSLGTGAGTEAFF
TGTGCCAGCAGCTTAGGGACAGGGGCGGGCACTGAAGCTTTCTTT
>-|TRBV7-2|-|TRBJ1-5
CASSPYSNQPQHF
TGTGCCAGCAGCCCTTATAGCAATCAGCCCCAGCATTTT
>TRBD1|TRBV7-2|-|TRBJ1-5
CASSQGQGVQPQHF
TGTGCCAGCAGCCAGGGACAGGGGGTCCAGCCCCAGCATTTT
>TRBD2|TRBV5-1|-|TRBJ2-1
CASSIGLASNTYNEQFF
TGCGCCAGCAGCATCGGACTAGCGAGTAATACCTACAATGAGCAGTTCTTC
>TRBD2|TRBV5-1|-|TRBJ2-7
CASRIGGSDNEQYF
TGCGCCAGCAGAATCGGCGGGAGTGACAACGAGCAGTACTTC
>-|TRBV4-3|-|TRBJ1-4
CASSPKRGYNEKLFF
TGCGCCAGCAGCCCCAAACGGGGGTACAATGAAAAACTGTTTTTT
>TRBD1|TRBV24-1|-|TRBJ2-5
CATSDLSGDRAETQYF
TGTGCCACCAGTGATTTGTCCGGGGACAGGGCGGAGACCCAGTACTTC
>-|TRBV3-1/TRBV3-2|-|TRBJ1-4
CASSQDPLEKLFF
TGTGCCAGCAGCCAAGATCCTCTAGAAAAACTGTTTTTT
>TRBD1|TRBV28|-|TRBJ1-1
CASSRGQKYTDAFF
TGTGCCAGCAGTAGGGGACAGAAATATACAGACGCTTTCTTT
>TRBD1|TRBV28|-|TRBJ1-5
CASSTTGQGIGSQHF
TGTGCCAGCAGTACCACTGGACAGGGGATCGGGTCCCAGCATTTT
>TRBD1|TRBV28|few|TRBJ1-6
CASSPPSRDRSSYNSPLHF
TGTGCCAGCAGTCCGCCGAGCCGGGACAGAAGCTCCTATAATTCACCCCTCCACTTT
>TRBD2|TRBV4-1|-|TRBJ2-3
CASSQQGLARELQYF
TGCGCCAGCAGCCAGCAGGGACTAGCGCGCGAGTTGCAGTATTTT
>-|TRBV27|-|TRBJ1-3
CASSPHRQNSGNTIYF
TGTGCCAGCAGTCCCCACCGACAGAATTCTGGAAACACCATATATTTT
>-|TRBV18|once|TRBJ2-1
CASHQGGIYNEQFF
TGTGCCAGCCACCAGGGGGGCATCTACAATGAGCAGTTCTTC
>TRBD2|TRBV6-2/TRBV6-3|few|TRBJ2-3
CASSSRTSGRQRGGTDTQYF
TGTGCCAGCAGTTCCCGGACTAGCGGGAGGCAACGAGGGGGCACAGATACGCAGTATTTT
>TRBD2|TRBV5-1|-|TRBJ2-1
CASSQTSGGAVEQFF
TGCGCCAGCAGCCAGACTAGCGGGGGGGCGGTTGAGCAGTTCTTC
>TRBD2|TRBV6-2/TRBV6-3|few|TRBJ2-3
CASSYVTSGRIADTQYF
TGTGCCAGCAGTTACGTGACTAGCGGGAGGATAGCAGATACGCAGTATTTT
>-|TRBV6-2/TRBV6-3|-|TRBJ2-7
CASSYGGGLRYEQYF
TGTGCCAGCAGTTACGGGGGAGGACTTCGGTACGAGCAGTACTTC
>TRBD1|TRBV28|-|TRBJ2-1
CASNPIGQGAGEVFF
TGTGCCAGCAACCCGATAGGACAGGGGGCCGGTGAGGTGTTCTTC
>-|TRBV19|-|TRBJ2-1
CASSPGPVGQFF
TGTGCCAGTAGTCCCGGTCCCGTTGGGCAGTTCTTC
>-|TRBV7-2|-|TRBJ1-4
CASSGAGERVTNEKLFF
TGTGCCAGCAGCGGAGCGGGGGAAAGGGTAACTAATGAAAAACTGTTTTTT
>-|TRBV3-1/TRBV3-2|-|TRBJ2-3
CASSQTTDTQYF
TGTGCCAGCAGCCAAACAACAGATACGCAGTATTTT
>TRBD1|TRBV14|-|TRBJ1-4
CASSQDHRGKREKLFF
TGTGCCAGCAGCCAAGATCACAGGGGCAAACGGGAAAAACTGTTTTTT
>TRBD1|TRBV28|-|TRBJ1-2
CASSLQGGNYGYTF
TGTGCCAGCAGTTTACAGGGGGGTAACTATGGCTACACCTTC
>-|TRBV5-1|-|TRBJ1-2
CASSYDRANYGYTF
TGCGCCAGCAGCTATGACAGAGCTAACTATGGCTACACCTTC
>TRBD1|TRBV18|-|TRBJ1-1
CASSPTPPLQGGNTEAFF
TGTGCCAGCTCGCCTACACCCCCTTTACAGGGGGGGAACACTGAAGCTTTCTTT
>TRBD1|TRBV4-2|once|TRBJ2-3
CASSLVGTGADTQYF
TGTGCCAGCAGCCTAGTAGGGACAGGGGCAGATACGCAGTATTTT
>-|TRBV30|-|TRBJ1-2
CAWNKGGAYGYTF
TGTGCCTGGAACAAAGGTGGGGCCTATGGCTACACCTTC
>-|TRBV24-1|-|TRBJ1-2
CATSDHRLAYGYTF
TGTGCCACCAGTGACCACAGGTTAGCCTATGGCTACACCTTC
>TRBD2|TRBV4-2|-|TRBJ2-1
CASSQAGLAREQFF
TGTGCCAGCAGCCAAGCGGGACTAGCAAGGGAGCAGTTCTTC
>TRBD1|TRBV7-9|-|TRBJ1-2
CASSQDRAGRGYTF
TGTGCCAGCAGTCAGGACAGGGCTGGGAGGGGCTACACCTTC
>TRBD1|TRBV7-9|-|TRBJ2-7
CASSLEVIQGIYEQYF
TGTGCCAGCAGCTTAGAAGTAATACAGGGGATCTACGAGCAGTACTTC
>TRBD1|TRBV28|-|TRBJ1-5
CASSLATGVSNQPQHF
TGTGCCAGCAGTTTAGCGACAGGGGTTAGCAATCAGCCCCAGCATTTT
>TRBD1|TRBV5-1|-|TRBJ1-5
CASSSTGLNQPQHF
TGCGCCAGCAGCTCGACAGGGCTCAATCAGCCCCAGCATTTT
>-|TRBV12-3/TRBV12-4|once|TRBJ1-2
CASSLVQYGYTF
TGTGCCAGCAGTTTAGTTCAATATGGCTACACCTTC
>TRBD1|TRBV10-3|-|TRBJ2-1
CAISESPGGSYNEQFF
TGTGCCATCAGTGAGTCCCCAGGGGGCTCCTACAATGAGCAGTTCTTC
>TRBD1|TRBV19|-|TRBJ1-5
CASSKRGQGSGQPQHF
TGTGCCAGTAGTAAGAGGGGACAGGGATCAGGTCAGCCCCAGCATTTT